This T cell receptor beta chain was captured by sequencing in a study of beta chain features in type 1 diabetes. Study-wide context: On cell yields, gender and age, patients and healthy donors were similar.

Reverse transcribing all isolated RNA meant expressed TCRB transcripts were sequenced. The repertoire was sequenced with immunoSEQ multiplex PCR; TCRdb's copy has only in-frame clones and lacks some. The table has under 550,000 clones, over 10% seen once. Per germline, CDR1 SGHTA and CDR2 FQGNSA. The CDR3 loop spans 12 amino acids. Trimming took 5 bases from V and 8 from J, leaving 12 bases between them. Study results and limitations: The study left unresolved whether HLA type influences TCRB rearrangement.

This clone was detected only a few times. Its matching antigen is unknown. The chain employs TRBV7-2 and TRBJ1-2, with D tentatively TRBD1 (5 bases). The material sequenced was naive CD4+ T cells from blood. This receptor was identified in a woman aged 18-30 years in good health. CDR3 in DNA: TGTGCCAGCAGCCAAGGGGAGAGGGGCTACACCTTC. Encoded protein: CASSQGERGYTF.